This T cell receptor beta chain was obtained from a study of shared clonotypes between healthy human individuals. Study-wide results and caveats: Lower generation probabilities were found for non-shared clonotypes than for those shared by all four donors. Larger richness was generally estimated for naive than memory subsets.

Germline V gene lookup returns CDR1 MNHNS and CDR2 SASEGT. Between the trimmed V and J ends, which lost 8 bases and 1 base, there was a span of 17 bases. This CDR3 has 15 amino acids. Across several immunoSEQ plates, the genomic DNA of each subset was split evenly. Replicate PCRs run on sorted subsets employed 200 ng DNA, about 27,000 T cell genomes. Clones were sequenced by immunoSEQ multiplex PCR, and TCRdb holds only the in-frame ones, with some missing. The sample consists of over 2,000,000 clones, 93% of them appearing once. Naive CD8 populations comprised CD45RO-negative cells positively selected for CCR7, excluding terminally differentiated effector memory CD45RA+ cells. About this clone itself: The antigen is unknown.

Sequencing was performed on naive CD8+ T cells from PBMCs. The chain carries TRBV6-1 and TRBJ1-1; a weak D match, TRBD1 (5 bases). This TCR derives from a man aged 18 to 30 in good health. Some clones in this sample may be carry-over from other donors' samples. CDR3 coding DNA: TGTGCCAGCCGCCCGCCGGGACCCCCGAACACTGAAGCTTTCTTT. Its protein is CASRPPGPPNTEAFF.